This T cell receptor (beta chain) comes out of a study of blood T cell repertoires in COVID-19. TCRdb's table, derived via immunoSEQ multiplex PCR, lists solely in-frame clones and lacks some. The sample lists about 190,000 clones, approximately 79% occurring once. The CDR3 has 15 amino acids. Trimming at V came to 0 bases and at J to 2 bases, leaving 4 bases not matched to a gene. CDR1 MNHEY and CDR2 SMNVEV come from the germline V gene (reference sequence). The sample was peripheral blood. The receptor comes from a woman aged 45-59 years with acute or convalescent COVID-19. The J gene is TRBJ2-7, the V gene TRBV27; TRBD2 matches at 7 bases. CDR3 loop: CASSLSSGATYEQYF. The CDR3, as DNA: TGTGCCAGCAGTTTATCCAGCGGGGCCACCTACGAGCAGTACTTC.